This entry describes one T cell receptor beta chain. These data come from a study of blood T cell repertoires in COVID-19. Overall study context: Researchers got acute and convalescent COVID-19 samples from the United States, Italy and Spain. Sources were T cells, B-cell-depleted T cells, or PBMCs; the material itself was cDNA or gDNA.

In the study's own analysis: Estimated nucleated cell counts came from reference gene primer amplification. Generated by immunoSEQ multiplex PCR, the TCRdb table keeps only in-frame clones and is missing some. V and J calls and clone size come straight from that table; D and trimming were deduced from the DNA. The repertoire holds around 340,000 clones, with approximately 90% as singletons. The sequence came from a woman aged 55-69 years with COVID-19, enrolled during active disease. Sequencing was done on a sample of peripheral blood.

The CDR3 loop is CASSSTRANTGELFF. The CDR3 DNA reads as TGTGCCAGCAGCTCCACCCGGGCGAACACCGGGGAGCTGTTTTTT. The chain links TRBV7-2 to TRBJ2-2; no clear D gene. The CDR3 sequence is 15 residues long. CDR1 and CDR2 from the germline V gene are SGHTA and FQGNSA. V lost 4 bases and J lost 0, with 9 bases in between.